In its sample, the clone carrying this T cell receptor (beta chain) was seen many times. What it binds is unknown. The V segment lost 3 bases and the J segment 5 bases; nucleotides outside the gene matches: 5. This CDR3 has 15 residues. Axillary draining lymph nodes of breast cancer patients supplied the node samples. MiXCR, applied by TCRdb to the multiplex PCR reads, yields one record per CDR3 protein. The data contain under 350,000 distinct CDR3 sequences, about 30% of them seen just once; the ten biggest clones take up 0.85% to 1.3%. The data stem from a study of breast tumors, draining lymph nodes, adjacent tissues. Study-level results: Luminal-like breast cancer showed significantly higher tumor–nontumor repertoire similarity than basal-like. The lymph node origin of tumor T cells was framed as consistent with a hypothesis, not demonstrated. Tumors had less TCR diversity than lymph nodes, more than nontumor tissue.

The sequence came from a female donor with breast cancer. Some clones in this sample may be carry-over from other donors' samples. What was sequenced was axillary lymph node tissue. The chain uses TRBV12-3 or TRBV12-4 and TRBJ2-3; 10 positions match TRBD2. The CDR3 reads CASSFTSGAVDTQYF. Written as DNA, the CDR3 is TGTGCCAGCAGTTTTACTAGCGGGGCCGTAGATACGCAGTATTTT.